Sequencing of this TCR beta chain was carried out in a study of response to subunit inactivated influenza vaccine. MiXCR was run by TCRdb on the RT-PCR reads, yielding one entry per CDR3 protein. The data contain more than 500,000 distinct CDR3 sequences, roughly 10% of them seen just once; the ten biggest clones take up about 10%. This clonotype was observed at least ten times. This same sample was also taken into another study, of T cells expressing NK-cell markers. That paper states: Libraries used 5'RACE template switching adding universal primer site and UMIs. The authors derived TCR beta repertoires from sorted CD3+CD56+NKG2C+, CD3+CD56+NKG2C- and CD3+CD56-NKG2C+ T cells. Restriction of sorting to alpha-beta TCR T cells was accomplished in several experiments using an anti-gamma-delta TCR antibody. The contribution of dominant NKG2C+ clonotypes to CD8+ T cells in six or seven donors was roughly 1.0-7.5%. In several donors, dominant clonotypes made up about 25-60.1% of CD3+CD56-NKG2C+ cells.

The sequence derives from a man aged 50-60 years who received an inactivated influenza vaccine. Sequences were derived from PBMCs from blood, sampled on the day of vaccination.

CDR3 protein: CSVADRYDQPQHF. The CDR3 DNA reads TGCAGCGTAGCGGACAGGTATGATCAGCCCCAGCATTTT. V is TRBV29-1 and J is TRBJ1-5, with 7 bases identical to TRBD1. Germline V gene lookup returns CDR1 SQVTM and CDR2 ANQGSEA. V lost 6 bases, J lost 5 bases, and 7 bases stayed unmatched. The length of the CDR3 is 13 residues.